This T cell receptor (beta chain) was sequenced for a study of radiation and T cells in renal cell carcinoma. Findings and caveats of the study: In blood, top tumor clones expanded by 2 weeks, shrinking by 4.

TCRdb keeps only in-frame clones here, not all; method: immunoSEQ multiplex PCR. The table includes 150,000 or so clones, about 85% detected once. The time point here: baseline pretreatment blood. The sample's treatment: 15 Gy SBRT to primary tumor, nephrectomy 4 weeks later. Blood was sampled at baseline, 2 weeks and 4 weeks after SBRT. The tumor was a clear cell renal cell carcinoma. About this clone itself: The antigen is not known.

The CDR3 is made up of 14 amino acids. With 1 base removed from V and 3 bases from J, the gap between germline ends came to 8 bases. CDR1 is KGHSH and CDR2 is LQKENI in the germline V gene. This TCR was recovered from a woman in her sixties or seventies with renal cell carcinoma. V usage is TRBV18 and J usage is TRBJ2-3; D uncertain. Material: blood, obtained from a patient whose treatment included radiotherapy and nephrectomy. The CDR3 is CASSPRVGTDTQYF. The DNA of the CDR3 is TGTGCCAGCTCACCACGGGTAGGAACAGATACGCAGTATTTT.